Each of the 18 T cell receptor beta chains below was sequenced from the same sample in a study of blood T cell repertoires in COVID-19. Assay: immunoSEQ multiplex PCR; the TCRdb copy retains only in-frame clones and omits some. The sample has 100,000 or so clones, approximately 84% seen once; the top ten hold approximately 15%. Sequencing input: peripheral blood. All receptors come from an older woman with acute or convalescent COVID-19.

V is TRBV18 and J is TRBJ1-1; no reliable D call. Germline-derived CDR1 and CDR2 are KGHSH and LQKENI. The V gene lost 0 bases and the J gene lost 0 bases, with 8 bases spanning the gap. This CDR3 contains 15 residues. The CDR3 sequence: CASSPPVVMNTEAFF. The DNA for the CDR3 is TGTGCCAGCTCACCACCGGTAGTTATGAACACTGAAGCTTTCTTT.

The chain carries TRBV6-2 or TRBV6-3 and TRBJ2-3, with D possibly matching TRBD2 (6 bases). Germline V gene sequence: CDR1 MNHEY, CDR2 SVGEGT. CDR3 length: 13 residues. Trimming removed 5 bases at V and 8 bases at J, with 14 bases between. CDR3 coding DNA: TGTGCCAGCAGTACAAGCCCCGGGGGTACGCAGTATTTT. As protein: CASSTSPGGTQYF.

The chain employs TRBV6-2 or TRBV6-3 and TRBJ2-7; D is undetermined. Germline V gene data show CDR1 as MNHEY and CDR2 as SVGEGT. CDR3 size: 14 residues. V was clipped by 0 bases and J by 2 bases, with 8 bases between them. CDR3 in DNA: TGTGCCAGCAGTTACTCGAGCCCGGCCTACGAGCAGTACTTC. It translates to CASSYSSPAYEQYF.

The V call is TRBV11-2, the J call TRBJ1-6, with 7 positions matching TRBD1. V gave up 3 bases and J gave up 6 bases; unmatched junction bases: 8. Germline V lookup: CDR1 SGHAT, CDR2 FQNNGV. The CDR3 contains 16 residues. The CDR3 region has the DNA TGTGCCAGCAGCTTTATTGGGGGACAGCCTAATTCACCCCTCCACTTT. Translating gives CASSFIGGQPNSPLHF.

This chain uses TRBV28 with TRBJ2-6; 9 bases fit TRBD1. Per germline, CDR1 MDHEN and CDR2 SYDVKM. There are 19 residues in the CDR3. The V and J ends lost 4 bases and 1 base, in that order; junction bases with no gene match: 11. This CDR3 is CASSSRTGQGPSGANVLTF. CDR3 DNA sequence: TGTGCCAGCAGTTCACGAACGGGACAGGGCCCATCTGGGGCCAACGTCCTGACTTTC.

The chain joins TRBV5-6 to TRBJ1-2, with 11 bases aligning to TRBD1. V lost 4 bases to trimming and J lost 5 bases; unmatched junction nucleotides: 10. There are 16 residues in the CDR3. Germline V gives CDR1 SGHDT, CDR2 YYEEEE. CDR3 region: CASSPRGTGGLYGYTF. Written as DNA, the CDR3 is TGTGCCAGCAGCCCGCGTGGGACAGGGGGTCTTTATGGCTACACCTTC.

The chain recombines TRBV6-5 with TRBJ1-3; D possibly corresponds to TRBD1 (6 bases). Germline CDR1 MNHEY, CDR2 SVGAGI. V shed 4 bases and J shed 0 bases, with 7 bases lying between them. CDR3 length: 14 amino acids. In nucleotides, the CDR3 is TGTGCCAGCAGTTTGACAGGCTCTGGAAACACCATATATTTT. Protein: CASSLTGSGNTIYF.

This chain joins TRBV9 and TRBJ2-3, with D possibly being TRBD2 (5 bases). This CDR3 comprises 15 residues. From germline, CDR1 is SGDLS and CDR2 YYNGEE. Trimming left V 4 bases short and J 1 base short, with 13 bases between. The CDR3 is CASSSPSRGTDTQYF. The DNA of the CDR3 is TGTGCCAGCAGCTCACCTAGCCGCGGCACAGATACGCAGTATTTT.

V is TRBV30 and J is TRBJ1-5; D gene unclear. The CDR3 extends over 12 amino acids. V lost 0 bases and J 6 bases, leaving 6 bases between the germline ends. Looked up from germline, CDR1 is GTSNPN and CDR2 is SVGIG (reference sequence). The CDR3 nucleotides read TGTGCCTGGAGTGTACTTGGTCAGCCCCAGCATTTT. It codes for CAWSVLGQPQHF.

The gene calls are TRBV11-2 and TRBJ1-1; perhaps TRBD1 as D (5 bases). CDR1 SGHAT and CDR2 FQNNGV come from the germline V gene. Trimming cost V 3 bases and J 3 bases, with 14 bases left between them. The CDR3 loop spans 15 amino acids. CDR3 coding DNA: TGTGCCAGCAGCTTGGGGGTGGGAGGGGACACTGAAGCTTTCTTT. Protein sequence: CASSLGVGGDTEAFF.

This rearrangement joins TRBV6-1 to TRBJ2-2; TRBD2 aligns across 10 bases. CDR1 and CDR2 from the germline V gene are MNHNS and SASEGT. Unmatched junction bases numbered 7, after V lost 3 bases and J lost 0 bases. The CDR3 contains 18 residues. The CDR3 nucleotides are TGTGCCAGCAGTGAGGTAGCGGGGGGTGTCGCGAACACCGGGGAGCTGTTTTTT. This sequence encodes CASSEVAGGVANTGELFF.

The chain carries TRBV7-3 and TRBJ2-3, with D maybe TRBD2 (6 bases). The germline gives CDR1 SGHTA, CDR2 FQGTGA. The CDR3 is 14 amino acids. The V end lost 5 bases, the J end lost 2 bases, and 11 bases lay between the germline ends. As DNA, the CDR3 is TGTGCCAGCAGCAATAGCGGTAACACAGATACGCAGTATTTT. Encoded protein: CASSNSGNTDTQYF.

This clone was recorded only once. The CDR3 here is CAWGTGSNQPQHF. CDR3 sequence (DNA): TGTGCCTGGGGCACAGGGAGCAATCAGCCCCAGCATTTT. The chain uses TRBV30 and TRBJ1-5; D is possibly TRBD1 (6 bases). The CDR3 sequence is 13 residues long. Germline V gene lookup returns CDR1 GTSNPN and CDR2 SVGIG (reference sequence). The germline V and J ends were trimmed by 5 bases and 1 base, with 9 bases remaining between them. Drawing the rest from reference TRBV30 and TRBJ1-5, the complete variable domain is SQTIHQWPATLVQPVGSPLSLECTVEGTSNPNLYWYRQAAGRGLQLLFYSVGIGQISSEVPQNLSASRPQDRQFILSSKKLLLSDSGFYLCAWGTGSNQPQHFGDGTRLSIL.

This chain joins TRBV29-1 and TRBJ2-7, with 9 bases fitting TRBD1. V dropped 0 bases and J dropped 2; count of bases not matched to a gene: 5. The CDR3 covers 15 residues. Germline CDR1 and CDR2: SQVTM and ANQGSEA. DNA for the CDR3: TGCAGCGTTGAAGATCGGGGACAGGGTCCCTACGAGCAGTACTTC. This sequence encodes CSVEDRGQGPYEQYF.

The CDR3 sequence is CASSLEQGFEQFF. Here the CDR3 DNA reads TGTGCCAGCAGCTTAGAACAGGGGTTTGAGCAGTTCTTC. The chain combines TRBV7-2 with TRBJ2-1; 7 nucleotides align to TRBD1. Germline trimming cut 1 base from V and 9 bases from J; bases unmatched to any gene: 3. CDR1 is SGHTA and CDR2 is FQGNSA in the germline V gene. This CDR3 contains 13 residues. Full variable domain (remainder filled in from reference TRBV7-2 and TRBJ2-1): GAGVSQSPSNKVTEKGKDVELRCDPISGHTALYWYRQSLGQGLEFLIYFQGNSAPDKSGLPSDRFSAERTGGSVSTLTIQRTQQEDSAVYLCASSLEQGFEQFFGPGTRLTVL.

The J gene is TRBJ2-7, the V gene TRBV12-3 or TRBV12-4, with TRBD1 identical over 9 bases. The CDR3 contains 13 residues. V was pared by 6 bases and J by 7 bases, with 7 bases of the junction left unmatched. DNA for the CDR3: TGTGCCAGCAGGGGACAGGGAGTGAGGGAGCAGTACTTC. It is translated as CASRGQGVREQYF.

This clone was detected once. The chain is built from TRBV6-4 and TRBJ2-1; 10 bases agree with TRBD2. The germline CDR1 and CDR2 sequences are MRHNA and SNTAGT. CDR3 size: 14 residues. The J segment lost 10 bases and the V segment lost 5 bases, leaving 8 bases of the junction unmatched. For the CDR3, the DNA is TGTGCCAGCAGTCTTACAGCGGGGGGGCCGGAGCAGTTCTTC. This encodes CASSLTAGGPEQFF.

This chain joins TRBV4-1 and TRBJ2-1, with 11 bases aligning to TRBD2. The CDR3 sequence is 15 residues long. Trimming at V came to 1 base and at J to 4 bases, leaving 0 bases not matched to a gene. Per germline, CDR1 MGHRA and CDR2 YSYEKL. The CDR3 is CASSQGLAGYNEQFF. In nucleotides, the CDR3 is TGCGCCAGCAGCCAAGGACTAGCGGGGTACAATGAGCAGTTCTTC.